This record looks at one TCR beta chain sequence and its context. It lacks a known antigen. Per-base quality was not reported, and no clone a single base away is much larger than it. These data belong to a study of technical replicates of blood from a few donors (dated 2017 in TCRdb). The cysteine opens and the phenylalanine closes a CDR3 of 12 amino acids. Kept here is only the CDR3 DNA, which spans 36 bases and is read in frame from base 1. Via the germline V gene (reference sequence), CDR1 is GTSNPN and CDR2 SVGIG. The V end loses 5 bases and the J end loses 5 bases, and a stretch of 9 bases separates them. Library method: the immunoSEQ multiplex PCR assay. The source is immuneACCESS, and TCRdb retained only in-frame sequences with V and J called. Part of the clones is not carried over; for the studies checked, unresolved V genes explain less than half of this, and the remainder is unexplained. Within this sample are about 89,000 clones, with just under 95% of them counted one time only. About 0.26% of the sample is taken by the ten largest.

This TCR came from a human donor in good health. The sequenced sample was T cells isolated from PBMCs. The sequence links TRBV30 to TRBJ2-2; TRBD1 could be the D gene, as 6 bases match. The bases read TGTGCCTGGGCGACAGGAACCGGGGAGCTGTTTTTT. Its translation is CAWATGTGELFF.